Presented here are 22 T cell receptor beta chains from one specimen sequenced in a study of cytomegalovirus exposure and HLA in healthy donors. The PCR made use of 60 Vbeta and 13 Jbeta primers. Sequencing used immunoSEQ multiplex PCR; TCRdb keeps in-frame clones, though not all of them. The sample holds about 130,000 clones, about 68% seen once. The sequenced material came from PBMCs. These receptors were obtained from a middle-aged man in good health and CMV-seropositive.

This sequence joins TRBV6-5 and TRBJ2-7; 11 bases line up with TRBD1. The germline CDR1 and CDR2 sequences are MNHEY and SVGAGI. With 7 bases clipped from V and 6 bases from J, the junction kept 11 bases outside the gene matches. The CDR3 consists of 15 residues. The CDR3 reads CASTTRGTGGIEQYF. The CDR3 DNA follows: TGTGCCAGCACCACCCGAGGGACAGGGGGTATCGAGCAGTACTTC.

The chain carries TRBV7-2 and TRBJ2-1; 9 bases agree with TRBD2. The CDR3 extends over 15 amino acids. Unmatched junction bases numbered 9, after V lost 5 bases and J lost 7 bases. In germline, CDR1 is SGHTA, CDR2 FQGNSA. The CDR3 DNA follows: TGTGCCAGCAGCCTTAGCGGGGGCCTGGGGAATGAGCAGTTCTTC. Protein sequence: CASSLSGGLGNEQFF. Supplemented by reference TRBV7-2 and TRBJ2-1, the full variable domain reads GAGVSQSPSNKVTEKGKDVELRCDPISGHTALYWYRQSLGQGLEFLIYFQGNSAPDKSGLPSDRFSAERTGGSVSTLTIQRTQQEDSAVYLCASSLSGGLGNEQFFGPGTRLTVL.

V is TRBV5-1 and J is TRBJ2-3, with 14 bases that match TRBD2. The trim removed 4 bases at V and 7 bases at J, leaving 5 bases unmatched. The CDR3 length is 15 residues. The germline V gene encodes CDR1 SGHRS and CDR2 YFSETQ. The CDR3 is CASSTRLAGGNTQYF. The CDR3 DNA sequence: TGCGCCAGCAGCACGAGACTAGCGGGGGGGAATACGCAGTATTTT.

The table lists this clone with a count of one. This chain connects TRBV6-5 to TRBJ1-2, with D maybe TRBD1 (5 bases). Germline V gives CDR1 MNHEY, CDR2 SVGAGI. Trimming cost V 4 bases and J 8 bases, with 23 bases left between them. The CDR3 sequence is 16 residues long. This CDR3 is CASSLQPRQTFGGYTF. CDR3 DNA: TGTGCCAGCAGTTTACAACCAAGACAGACCTTTGGAGGCTACACCTTC.

The chain employs TRBV6-1 and TRBJ2-7; no firm D call. Trimming removed 6 bases from V and 3 bases from J, with 6 bases in between. This CDR3 has 11 residues. CDR1 MNHNS and CDR2 SASEGT come from the germline V gene. The CDR3 reads CASRAFYEQYF. The CDR3 nucleotides are TGTGCCAGCAGAGCTTTCTACGAGCAGTACTTC.

This sequence joins TRBV10-2 and TRBJ2-3; 8 bases fit TRBD2. CDR1 and CDR2 from the germline V gene are WSHSY and SAAADI. The CDR3 is 16 residues long. After removal of 4 bases from V and 0 bases from J, the junction contained 6 bases not matched to a gene. CDR3 sequence reads: CASSAQLAASTDTQYF. The CDR3 region has the DNA TGCGCCAGCAGTGCCCAACTAGCGGCTAGCACAGATACGCAGTATTTT.

A single count supports this clone. This rearrangement joins TRBV10-3 to TRBJ2-3; D ambiguous. This CDR3 comprises 14 residues. V shed 5 bases and J shed 0 bases, with 9 bases lying between them. Germline CDR1 is ENHRY and CDR2 is SYGVKD. This chain's CDR3 is CAISTETSTDTQYF. CDR3 DNA: TGTGCCATCAGTACCGAAACTAGCACAGATACGCAGTATTTT.

This clone has only one observation. This chain joins TRBV27 and TRBJ2-7, with D tentatively TRBD1 (5 bases). This CDR3 has 15 amino acids. V lost 5 bases and J lost 5, with 19 bases in between. Looked up from germline, CDR1 is MNHEY and CDR2 is SMNVEV (reference sequence). The CDR3 region is CASSPQQVVIDEQYF. The CDR3, as DNA: TGTGCCAGCAGTCCACAACAGGTTGTCATCGACGAGCAGTACTTC.

Here the CDR3 reads CASSPQRENTDTQYF. The CDR3 DNA sequence: TGTGCCAGCAGCCCCCAGCGGGAGAACACAGATACGCAGTATTTT. The rearrangement joins TRBV7-9 to TRBJ2-3, with TRBD2 identical over 8 bases. With V trimmed by 5 bases and J by 2 bases, 6 bases remained unmatched. CDR1 and CDR2 from the germline V gene are SEHNR and FQNEAQ (reference sequence). CDR3 size: 15 residues.

The V and J genes are TRBV6-6 and TRBJ1-5; D uncertain. CDR1 and CDR2 (germline): MNHNY, SVGAGI (reference sequence). This CDR3 region has 13 residues. Trimming stripped 7 bases from V and 5 bases from J, with 12 bases between. The CDR3 coding sequence is TGTGCCAGCACTCCGGGCGGGTATCAGCCCCAGCATTTT. Encoded protein: CASTPGGYQPQHF.

The rearrangement joins TRBV7-2 to TRBJ2-1, with TRBD2 matching 10 bases. The germline V gene has CDR1 SGHTA and CDR2 FQGNSA. The CDR3 is 14 amino acids. V shed 5 bases and J 8 bases; nucleotides not matched to a gene: 6. The CDR3 DNA reads TGTGCCAGCAGCCCTACTAGCGGGACTTATGAGCAGTTCTTC. As protein: CASSPTSGTYEQFF.

V and J are TRBV7-9 and TRBJ1-1; TRBD1 agrees at 9 bases. The germline CDR1 and CDR2 sequences are SEHNR and FQNEAQ (reference sequence). This CDR3 contains 15 residues. V was pared by 5 bases and J by 1 base, with 5 bases of the junction left unmatched. For the CDR3, the DNA is TGTGCCAGCAGCCCACAGGGGGCAGCGAACACTGAAGCTTTCTTT. Its translation: CASSPQGAANTEAFF.

The chain is built from TRBV7-9 and TRBJ1-4; TRBD1 aligns across 7 bases. In germline, CDR1 is SEHNR, CDR2 FQNEAQ (reference sequence). J was trimmed by 5 bases and V by 5 bases; bases with no gene match: 5. This CDR3 spans 14 amino acids. The chain's CDR3 is CASSTAGGNEKLFF. CDR3 DNA: TGTGCCAGCAGCACCGCAGGGGGGAATGAAAAACTGTTTTTT. The full variable domain, completed using reference TRBV7-9 and TRBJ1-4, is DTGVSQNPRHKITKRGQNVTFRCDPISEHNRLYWYRQTLGQGPEFLTYFQNEAQLEKSRLLSDRFSAERPKGSFSTLEIQRTEQGDSAMYLCASSTAGGNEKLFFGSGTQLSVL.

The chain carries TRBV5-1 and TRBJ2-5; unclear D gene. The V end was cut by 4 bases, the J end by 5 bases, with 9 bases between. The CDR3 loop spans 12 amino acids. Germline V gene data show CDR1 as SGHRS and CDR2 as YFSETQ. DNA for the CDR3: TGCGCCAGCAGCGCGCCTAGGGAGACCCAGTACTTC. This encodes CASSAPRETQYF.

J is TRBJ1-2 and V is TRBV6-6, with 9 bases identical to TRBD1. V shed 6 bases, J shed 5 bases, and the junction held 4 bases outside the gene matches. This CDR3 is built from 13 residues. Germline V gene sequence: CDR1 MNHNY, CDR2 SVGAGI (reference sequence). For the CDR3, the DNA is TGTGCCAGCAGCCAGGACAGGGGTTATGGCTACACCTTC. Translated, it gives CASSQDRGYGYTF.

J is TRBJ2-3 and V is TRBV19; 11 bases line up with TRBD2. CDR1 is LNHDA and CDR2 is SQIVND in the germline V gene (reference sequence). This CDR3 is 15 amino acids long. V was pared by 3 bases and J by 5 bases, with 4 bases of the junction left unmatched. CDR3 bases: TGTGCCAGTAGTATTGCTAGCGGGAGGCGAGATACGCAGTATTTT. Its protein is CASSIASGRRDTQYF.

This clone turned up a few times. It is likely a read error: a sequence one base away is far more abundant. This same CDR3 is encoded by further DNA sequences in the sample. The J gene is TRBJ2-7, the V gene TRBV5-6; 14 bases fit TRBD2. CDR1 and CDR2 from the germline V gene are SGHDT and YYEEEE. Trimming at V came to 2 bases and at J to 7 bases, leaving 5 bases not matched to a gene. The CDR3 loop spans 15 amino acids. Here the CDR3 reads CASSLGLAGGNEQYF. The DNA for the CDR3 is TGTGCCAGCAGCTTAGGACTAGCGGGAGGTAATGAGCAGTACTTC.

The V gene is TRBV4-1, the J gene TRBJ2-7; 14 bases match TRBD2. Germline CDR1 MGHRA, CDR2 YSYEKL. The V gene end was trimmed by 2 bases and the J gene end by 3 bases; junction bases not matched to a gene: 12. This CDR3 region has 19 residues. The CDR3 region is CASSQPYYGTSGGDYEQYF. CDR3 coding DNA: TGCGCCAGCAGCCAACCATACTACGGGACTAGCGGGGGAGACTACGAGCAGTACTTC.

The gene calls are TRBV30 and TRBJ1-1; the match to TRBD1 covers 7 bases. The CDR3 totals 13 residues. The germline CDR1 and CDR2 sequences are GTSNPN and SVGIG (reference sequence). The V gene end was trimmed by 2 bases and the J gene end by 4 bases; junction bases not matched to a gene: 4. The chain's CDR3 is CAWSRGLGTEAFF. The CDR3 DNA reads TGTGCCTGGAGTAGGGGGCTGGGCACTGAAGCTTTCTTT.

The chain carries TRBV9 and TRBJ1-1; a weak D match, TRBD1 (6 bases). This CDR3 is built from 15 residues. V lost 0 bases to trimming and J lost 3 bases, with 12 bases between them. From germline, CDR1 is SGDLS and CDR2 YYNGEE. Written as DNA, the CDR3 is TGTGCCAGCAGCGTAGAGGGGGGGCGGTACACTGAAGCTTTCTTT. Translating it yields CASSVEGGRYTEAFF.

The chain has TRBV6-5 and TRBJ1-6, with no clear D. Between the trimmed V and J ends, which lost 0 bases and 4 bases, there was a span of 10 bases. The germline V gene has CDR1 MNHEY and CDR2 SVGAGI. The CDR3 covers 16 residues. The DNA of the CDR3 is TGTGCCAGCAGTTACTCGATGGAGACGTATAATTCACCCCTCCACTTT. Amino acids: CASSYSMETYNSPLHF.

This chain joins TRBV5-5 and TRBJ1-5; no reliable D call. CDR1 is SGHKS, CDR2 YYEKEE, per germline (reference sequence). The CDR3 extends over 16 amino acids. V was clipped by 4 bases and J by 0 bases, with 14 bases between them. CDR3 DNA: TGTGCCAGCAGCCCGGGGAGTGCCCATAGCAATCAGCCCCAGCATTTT. It specifies CASSPGSAHSNQPQHF.